Following are 21 T cell receptor beta chains from one sample sequenced in a study of blood T cell repertoires in COVID-19. Assay used: immunoSEQ multiplex PCR; TCRdb lists only in-frame clones, some missing. The sample records about 270,000 clones, around 90% being singletons. Sequencing used peripheral blood. All receptors derive from a man in his forties or fifties with acute or convalescent COVID-19.

The chain links TRBV7-9 to TRBJ1-1; tentative D call: TRBD1 (5 bases). The CDR3 runs 15 residues. Germline V gives CDR1 SEHNR, CDR2 FQNEAQ (reference sequence). V shed 2 bases and J shed 1 base, with 11 bases lying between them. The CDR3 DNA reads TGTGCCAGCAGCTTAAGCCCAGGGTCGAACACTGAAGCTTTCTTT. This translates into CASSLSPGSNTEAFF.

In this sample, this clone turned up a few times. The rearrangement joins TRBV5-4 to TRBJ1-2; 10 bases line up with TRBD1. V gave up 5 bases and J gave up 3 bases; unmatched junction bases: 7. The CDR3 runs to 15 residues. The germline gives CDR1 SGHNT, CDR2 YYREEE (reference sequence). CDR3 residues: CASREGQGIDYGYTF. CDR3 bases: TGTGCCAGCAGGGAGGGACAGGGGATAGACTATGGCTACACCTTC. The whole variable domain, remainder taken from reference TRBV5-4 and TRBJ1-2, is ETGVTQSPTHLIKTRGQQVTLRCSSQSGHNTVSWYQQALGQGPQFIFQYYREEENGRGNFPPRFSGLQFPNYSSELNVNALELDDSALYLCASREGQGIDYGYTFGSGTRLTVV.

This sequence joins TRBV10-3 and TRBJ2-5, with TRBD1 matching 9 bases. Germline lookup yields CDR1 ENHRY and CDR2 SYGVKD. Trimming removed 6 bases from V and 5 bases from J; junction bases left unmatched: 7. The CDR3 is made up of 14 amino acids. This CDR3 reads CAISHGTGMETQYF. CDR3 nucleotides: TGTGCCATCAGCCACGGGACAGGGATGGAGACCCAGTACTTC.

V and J are TRBV7-8 and TRBJ1-6, with TRBD1 identical over 11 bases. The J segment lost 10 bases and the V segment lost 0 bases, leaving 2 bases of the junction unmatched. The CDR3 is 15 residues long. Germline values: CDR1 SGHVS, CDR2 FQNEAQ. CDR3 sequence reads: CASSLAGTGGSPLHF. CDR3 nucleotide sequence: TGTGCCAGCAGCTTAGCCGGGACAGGGGGATCACCCCTCCACTTT. Complete variable domain (other parts from reference TRBV7-8 and TRBJ1-6): GAGVSQSPRYKVAKRGQDVALRCDPISGHVSLFWYQQALGQGPEFLTYFQNEAQLDKSGLPSDRFFAERPEGSVSTLKIQRTQQEDSAVYLCASSLAGTGGSPLHFGNGTRLTVT.

V gene TRBV2 combines with J gene TRBJ1-2, with 10 nucleotides matching TRBD1. With 4 bases clipped from V and 3 bases from J, the junction kept 2 bases outside the gene matches. The CDR3 length is 14 residues. CDR1 SNHLY and CDR2 FYNNEI come from the germline V gene. The CDR3 reads CASSAGTGDYGYTF. The CDR3 DNA sequence: TGTGCCAGCAGTGCAGGGACAGGGGACTATGGCTACACCTTC.

This chain uses TRBV6-2 or TRBV6-3 with TRBJ2-7; D gene unclear. The CDR3 has 12 residues. Trimming left V 2 bases short and J 4 bases short, with 6 bases between. Germline values: CDR1 MNHEY, CDR2 SVGEGT. Here the CDR3 reads CASSYPVYEQYF. CDR3 sequence (DNA): TGTGCCAGCAGTTACCCTGTTTACGAGCAGTACTTC.

J is TRBJ1-3 and V is TRBV5-1; perhaps TRBD1 as D (5 bases). This CDR3 has 16 amino acids. V was pared by 5 bases and J by 0 bases, with 15 bases between. From germline, CDR1 is SGHRS and CDR2 YFSETQ. In DNA form, the CDR3 reads TGCGCCAGCAGTCCGCGTGGGGCCCTCTCTGGAAACACCATATATTTT. This encodes CASSPRGALSGNTIYF.

This chain uses TRBV11-3 with TRBJ2-7, with 7 bases fitting TRBD1. Trimming removed 5 bases from V and 1 base from J; junction bases left unmatched: 8. Germline V gene sequence: CDR1 SGHNT, CDR2 YENEEA. There are 15 residues in the CDR3. In DNA form, the CDR3 reads TGTGCCAGCAGCCCGGGGACAGTACAGTCCTACGAGCAGTACTTC. Translating it yields CASSPGTVQSYEQYF.

The CDR3, as DNA: TGCGCCAGCAGCCCCCAGGAGGGGATAAACACTGAAGCTTTCTTT. Its protein is CASSPQEGINTEAFF. The chain uses TRBV5-1 and TRBJ1-1; tentatively, D is TRBD1 (5 bases). From germline, CDR1 is SGHRS and CDR2 YFSETQ. This CDR3 is 15 amino acids long. Trimming took 4 bases from V and 2 from J, leaving 15 bases between them.

The gene calls are TRBV7-8 and TRBJ2-3, with TRBD2 matching over 10 bases. This CDR3 has 16 residues. Per germline, CDR1 SGHVS and CDR2 FQNEAQ. Losses at the gene ends were 4 bases for V and 0 bases for J; bases not matched to a gene: 4. Here the CDR3 DNA reads TGTGCCAGCAGCTCGAAGCGGGGGGGAAGCACAGATACGCAGTATTTT. Translation: CASSSKRGGSTDTQYF. Looking up the rest from reference TRBV7-8 and TRBJ2-3 gives the full variable domain: GAGVSQSPRYKVAKRGQDVALRCDPISGHVSLFWYQQALGQGPEFLTYFQNEAQLDKSGLPSDRFFAERPEGSVSTLKIQRTQQEDSAVYLCASSSKRGGSTDTQYFGPGTRLTVL.

This clone has just a few counts. The chain employs TRBV7-9 and TRBJ2-5, with 7 bases lining up with TRBD2. The CDR3 extends over 16 amino acids. V shed 3 bases, J shed 2 bases, and the junction held 9 bases outside the gene matches. Looked up from germline, CDR1 is SEHNR and CDR2 is FQNEAQ (reference sequence). Here the CDR3 DNA reads TGTGCCAGCAGCTTCCCACCGGGACTAAAACAAGAGACCCAGTACTTC. Its translation: CASSFPPGLKQETQYF.

The chain carries TRBV5-6 and TRBJ2-2; D not certain. The CDR3 consists of 14 residues. Germline loops: CDR1 SGHDT, CDR2 YYEEEE. Trimming pared 2 bases from V and 5 bases from J, leaving 10 bases between. The DNA for the CDR3 is TGTGCCAGCAGCTTTAACAGAAAAACCGGGGAGCTGTTTTTT. It codes for CASSFNRKTGELFF.

This clone has a single count. The chain joins TRBV10-3 to TRBJ2-1, with D possibly TRBD1 on 6 matching bases. The CDR3 has 16 residues. The germline gives CDR1 ENHRY, CDR2 SYGVKD. V was trimmed by 6 bases and J by 6 bases, leaving 21 bases between them. CDR3 bases: TGTGCCATCAGCCCCCGGGGCCGACAGGATACCAATGAGCAGTTCTTC. It translates to CAISPRGRQDTNEQFF.

This clone was seen a single time. The V and J genes are TRBV11-2 and TRBJ1-5, with 9 nucleotides matching TRBD1. The ends lost 0 bases at V and 6 bases at J; junction bases unmatched: 6. CDR1 is SGHAT, CDR2 FQNNGV, per germline. The CDR3 consists of 16 residues. Here the CDR3 DNA reads TGTGCCAGCAGCTTAGACCGGGACAGGGATTTTCAGCCCCAGCATTTT. It is translated as CASSLDRDRDFQPQHF.

The genes are TRBV15 and TRBJ1-1; TRBD1 might be the D (6 bases). Germline lookup yields CDR1 LNHNV and CDR2 YYDKDF (reference sequence). The CDR3 consists of 13 residues. The germline V and J ends were trimmed by 3 bases and 11 bases, with 16 bases remaining between them. CDR3 loop: CATSSPDRIEAFF. CDR3 DNA sequence: TGTGCCACCAGCAGTCCCGACAGGATTGAGGCTTTCTTT.

The genes are TRBV5-1 and TRBJ2-5; 11 bases align to TRBD2. CDR1 and CDR2 from the germline V gene are SGHRS and YFSETQ. After removal of 3 bases from V and 3 bases from J, the junction contained 4 bases not matched to a gene. This CDR3 region has 15 residues. CDR3 DNA: TGCGCCAGCAGCTATAGCGGGGGGGCCGAAGAGACCCAGTACTTC. Protein product: CASSYSGGAEETQYF.

In DNA, the CDR3 is TGTGCCAGCAGGGCCGACAGGCTTGGCTACACCTTC. Translating it yields CASRADRLGYTF. The chain links TRBV6-5 to TRBJ1-2; tentative D call: TRBD1 (6 bases). Trimming shortened V by 6 bases and J by 7 bases, and 12 bases separated the two germline ends. The CDR3 runs 12 residues. Germline loops: CDR1 MNHEY, CDR2 SVGAGI.

This chain uses TRBV25-1 with TRBJ2-1; the match to TRBD1 covers 10 bases. This CDR3 contains 11 residues. V shed 4 bases, J shed 16 bases, and the junction held 4 bases outside the gene matches. Germline values: CDR1 MGHDK, CDR2 SYGVNS. The CDR3 bases are TGTGCCAGCAGTGGCGGGACAGGGGTCTTCTTC. This gives the protein CASSGGTGVFF.

The gene calls are TRBV5-1 and TRBJ1-4, with 10 bases identical to TRBD1. In germline, CDR1 is SGHRS, CDR2 YFSETQ. The CDR3 loop spans 15 amino acids. V lost 4 bases and J lost 8; bases outside the gene matches: 8. The CDR3 nucleotides are TGCGCCAGCAGCATTGGGGGGACAGGGGAAGAAAAACTGTTTTTT. Translated: CASSIGGTGEEKLFF.

The chain links TRBV6-5 to TRBJ1-5; D is unclear. This CDR3 is built from 13 residues. Germline lookup yields CDR1 MNHEY and CDR2 SVGAGI. Trimming stripped 7 bases from V and 0 bases from J, with 7 bases between. CDR3 loop: CASTGDSNQPQHF. For the CDR3, the DNA is TGTGCCAGCACCGGGGATAGCAATCAGCCCCAGCATTTT.

The gene calls are TRBV5-5 and TRBJ1-3, with TRBD1 matching over 8 bases. J lost 4 bases, V lost 4 bases, and 1 base had no gene match. The CDR3 runs 13 residues. Germline V CDR1 and CDR2: SGHKS, YYEKEE (reference sequence). The CDR3 DNA reads TGTGCCAGCAGCGGGGACAGGGGAAACACCATATATTTT. This gives the protein CASSGDRGNTIYF.